The 17 T cell receptor beta chains listed next were all sequenced from one sample in a study of blood T cell repertoires in COVID-19. Measured with immunoSEQ multiplex PCR; TCRdb has only the in-frame clones, and not every one. The sample comprises 95,000 to 150,000 clones, about four fifths of which are singletons, and roughly 17% rests with the top ten. Sequenced input: peripheral blood. Source of these receptors: a man aged 55-75 years with active or convalescent COVID-19.

This clone has more than one count but fewer than ten. The chain joins TRBV19 to TRBJ1-1, with D possibly TRBD1 on 6 matching bases. Trimming removed 6 bases at V and 1 base at J, with 12 bases between. The germline V gene has CDR1 LNHDA and CDR2 SQIVND (reference sequence). CDR3 length: 14 amino acids. The CDR3, as DNA: TGTGCCAGTAGACTACAGGGTAGGAACACTGAAGCTTTCTTT. This encodes CASRLQGRNTEAFF.

The count of this clone is one. V gene TRBV7-8 combines with J gene TRBJ2-7, with 9 bases identical to TRBD1. The CDR3 contains 14 residues. Trimming removed 4 bases from V and 5 bases from J; junction bases left unmatched: 6. Germline CDR1 and CDR2: SGHVS and FQNEAQ. The CDR3 reads CASSSTGGGDEQYF. The CDR3 DNA reads TGTGCCAGCAGCTCGACAGGGGGGGGCGACGAGCAGTACTTC.

This sequence joins TRBV5-4 and TRBJ2-1; D is unclear. CDR3 length equals 13 residues. Germline V gene sequence: CDR1 SGHNT, CDR2 YYREEE (reference sequence). Trimming removed 3 bases at V and 5 bases at J, with 9 bases between. As DNA, the CDR3 is TGTGCCAGCAGCTGGAGTCTGGACAATGAGCAGTTCTTC. Translated, it gives CASSWSLDNEQFF.

The count of this clone is one. The rearrangement uses TRBV27 and TRBJ2-2, with 8 positions matching TRBD2. The length of the CDR3 is 17 residues. J lost 2 bases, V lost 3 bases, and 8 bases had no gene match. Germline V lookup: CDR1 MNHEY, CDR2 SMNVEV (reference sequence). The CDR3 bases are TGTGCCAGCAGTTTCCGGGGTAGCGGGGATAACACCGGGGAGCTGTTTTTT. It yields the protein CASSFRGSGDNTGELFF.

This chain joins TRBV6-5 and TRBJ2-7, with 9 bases that match TRBD1. CDR1 and CDR2 (germline): MNHEY, SVGAGI. The trim removed 0 bases at V and 7 bases at J, leaving 7 bases unmatched. The CDR3 contains 15 residues. The CDR3 is CASSYSATGGIEQYF. The CDR3 nucleotides read TGTGCCAGCAGTTACTCTGCGACAGGGGGAATTGAGCAGTACTTC.

This clone showed up just a few times. V and J are TRBV27 and TRBJ1-5; weak D call: TRBD1 (5 bases). CDR1 and CDR2 from the germline V gene are MNHEY and SMNVEV (reference sequence). The CDR3 is made up of 13 amino acids. V gave up 5 bases and J gave up 5 bases, with 10 bases separating them. CDR3 nucleotides: TGTGCCAGCAGTCTCAGGGAGGATCAGCCCCAGCATTTT. Its translation: CASSLREDQPQHF.

The J gene is TRBJ2-3, the V gene TRBV6-5; the D gene is possibly TRBD2 (6 bases). V dropped 6 bases and J dropped 4 bases, with 14 bases sitting between them. Per the germline V gene, CDR1 is MNHEY and CDR2 is SVGAGI. The CDR3 is 14 residues long. DNA for the CDR3: TGTGCCAGCAGGCATCCGGGAGATTCAGATACGCAGTATTTT. Amino acids: CASRHPGDSDTQYF.

The chain carries TRBV28 and TRBJ1-6; tentative D call: TRBD1 (5 bases). Germline loops: CDR1 MDHEN, CDR2 SYDVKM. Trimming left V 3 bases short and J 7 bases short, with 10 bases between. This CDR3 spans 14 amino acids. CDR3 nucleotide sequence: TGTGCCAGCAGTTTCCAGGGTAGCAATTCACCCCTCCACTTT. Amino acid sequence: CASSFQGSNSPLHF.

The sample holds one count of this clone. This rearrangement joins TRBV6-5 to TRBJ1-1, with 7 positions matching TRBD1. Germline V gene data show CDR1 as MNHEY and CDR2 as SVGAGI. The CDR3 is 13 amino acids. With 8 bases clipped from V and 4 bases from J, the junction kept 7 bases outside the gene matches. In nucleotides, the CDR3 is TGTGCCAGCGAGACAGGGCTGAGCACTGAAGCTTTCTTT. This sequence encodes CASETGLSTEAFF.

The rearrangement links TRBV2 to TRBJ2-7; D possibly corresponds to TRBD1 (6 bases). V lost 4 bases and J lost 5, with 15 bases in between. Germline loops: CDR1 SNHLY, CDR2 FYNNEI. The length of the CDR3 is 14 residues. The CDR3 protein is CASSVGARTHEQYF. CDR3 nucleotides: TGTGCCAGCAGTGTGGGGGCCAGGACCCACGAGCAGTACTTC.

The CDR3 spells CASSQDLRGSTDTQYF. The CDR3 nucleotides read TGCGCCAGCAGCCAAGATTTGCGGGGTAGCACAGATACGCAGTATTTT. The chain recombines TRBV4-1 with TRBJ2-3; perhaps TRBD2 as D (6 bases). The germline V and J ends were trimmed by 0 bases and 0 bases, with 10 bases remaining between them. The CDR3 length is 16 residues. Germline CDR1 is MGHRA and CDR2 is YSYEKL.

The chain recombines TRBV11-2 with TRBJ2-7, with D possibly being TRBD2 (5 bases). V shed 0 bases and J shed 6 bases, with 9 bases lying between them. The CDR3 is 13 amino acids. Germline CDR1 SGHAT, CDR2 FQNNGV. The CDR3 reads CASSLDGGGEQYF. The DNA for the CDR3 is TGTGCCAGCAGCTTAGATGGAGGAGGCGAGCAGTACTTC.

This clone showed up just a few times. The V and J genes are TRBV6-6 and TRBJ2-3; TRBD1 might be the D (6 bases). The CDR3 sequence is 13 residues long. V was cut by 6 bases and J by 2 bases, with 9 bases left in between. The germline CDR1 and CDR2 sequences are MNHNY and SVGAGI (reference sequence). The chain's CDR3 is CASSRGPTDTQYF. The DNA of the CDR3 is TGTGCCAGCAGCAGGGGTCCCACAGATACGCAGTATTTT.

This clone was recorded once. In DNA form, the CDR3 reads TGTGCCAGCAGTGACGCAACAGGGGTCGACGAGCAGTACTTC. Its protein product is CASSDATGVDEQYF. V and J are TRBV6-4 and TRBJ2-7; 7 nucleotides agree with TRBD1. The CDR3 spans 14 residues. Trimming removed 2 bases from V and 5 bases from J; junction bases left unmatched: 6. From germline, CDR1 is MRHNA and CDR2 SNTAGT.

J is TRBJ2-7 and V is TRBV9; 9 nucleotides line up with TRBD2. The germline gives CDR1 SGDLS, CDR2 YYNGEE. The CDR3 has 14 residues. V lost 0 bases, J lost 7 bases, and 5 bases stayed unmatched. This CDR3 reads CASSVGGRAVEQYF. CDR3 nucleotides: TGTGCCAGCAGCGTAGGCGGGAGGGCCGTTGAGCAGTACTTC.

This chain uses TRBV9 with TRBJ2-1; TRBD2 aligns across 13 bases. Germline V lookup: CDR1 SGDLS, CDR2 YYNGEE. The CDR3 length is 18 residues. Germline trimming cut 0 bases from V and 5 bases from J; bases unmatched to any gene: 8. CDR3 region: CASSVATGLAGKNNEQFF. For the CDR3, the DNA is TGTGCCAGCAGCGTAGCTACGGGACTAGCGGGAAAAAACAATGAGCAGTTCTTC.

The chain combines TRBV4-3 with TRBJ1-4; TRBD1 matches at 10 bases. The CDR3 has 16 residues. Per germline, CDR1 LGHNA and CDR2 YSLEER. V lost 4 bases, J lost 3 bases, and 5 bases stayed unmatched. This CDR3 reads CASSRLDRGPNEKLFF. Here the CDR3 DNA reads TGCGCCAGCAGCCGACTAGACAGGGGGCCTAATGAAAAACTGTTTTTT.